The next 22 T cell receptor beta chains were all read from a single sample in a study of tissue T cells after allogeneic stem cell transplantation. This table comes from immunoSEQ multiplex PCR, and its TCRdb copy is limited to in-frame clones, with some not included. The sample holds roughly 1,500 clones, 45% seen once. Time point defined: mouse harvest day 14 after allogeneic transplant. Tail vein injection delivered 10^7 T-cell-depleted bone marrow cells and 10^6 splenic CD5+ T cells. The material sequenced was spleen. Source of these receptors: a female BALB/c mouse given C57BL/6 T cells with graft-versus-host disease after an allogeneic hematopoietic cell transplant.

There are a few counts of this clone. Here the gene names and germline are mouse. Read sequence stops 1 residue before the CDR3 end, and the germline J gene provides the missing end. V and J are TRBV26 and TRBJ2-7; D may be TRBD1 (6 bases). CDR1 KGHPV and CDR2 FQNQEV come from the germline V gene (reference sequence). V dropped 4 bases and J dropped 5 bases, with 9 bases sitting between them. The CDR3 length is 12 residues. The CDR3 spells CASSPQGDEQYF. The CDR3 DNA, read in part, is TGTGCCAGCAGTCCACAGGGAGATGAACAGTAC. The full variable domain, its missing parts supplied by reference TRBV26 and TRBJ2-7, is NSKVIQTPRYLVKGQGQKAKMRCIPEKGHPVVFWYQQNKNNEFKFLINFQNQEVLQQIDMTEKRFSAECPSNSPCSLEIQSSEAGDSALYLCASSPQGDEQYFGPGTRLTVL.

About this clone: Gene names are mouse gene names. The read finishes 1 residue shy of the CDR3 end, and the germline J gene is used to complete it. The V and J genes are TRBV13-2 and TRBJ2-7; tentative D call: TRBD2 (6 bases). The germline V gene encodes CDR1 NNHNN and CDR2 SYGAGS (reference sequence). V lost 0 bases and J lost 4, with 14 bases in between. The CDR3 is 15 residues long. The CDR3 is CASGDATGLIYEQYF. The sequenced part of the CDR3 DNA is TGTGCCAGCGGTGATGCAACGGGACTTATTTATGAACAGTAC.

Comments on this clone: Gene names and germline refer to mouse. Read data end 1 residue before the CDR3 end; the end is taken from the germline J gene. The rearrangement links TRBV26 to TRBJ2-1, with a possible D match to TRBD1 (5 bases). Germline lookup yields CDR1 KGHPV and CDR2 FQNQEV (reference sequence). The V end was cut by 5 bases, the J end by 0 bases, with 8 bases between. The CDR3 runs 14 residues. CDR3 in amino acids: CASSTRVNYAEQFF. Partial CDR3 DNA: TGTGCCAGCAGTACCAGGGTTAACTATGCTGAGCAGTTC.

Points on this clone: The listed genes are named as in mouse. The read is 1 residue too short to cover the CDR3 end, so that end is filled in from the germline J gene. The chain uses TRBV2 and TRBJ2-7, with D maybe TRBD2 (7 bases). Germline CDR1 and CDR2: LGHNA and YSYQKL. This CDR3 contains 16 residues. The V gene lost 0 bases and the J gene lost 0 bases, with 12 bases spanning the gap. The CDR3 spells CASSQERGASSYEQYF. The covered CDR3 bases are TGTGCCAGCAGCCAAGAGAGGGGGGCAAGCTCCTATGAACAGTAC.

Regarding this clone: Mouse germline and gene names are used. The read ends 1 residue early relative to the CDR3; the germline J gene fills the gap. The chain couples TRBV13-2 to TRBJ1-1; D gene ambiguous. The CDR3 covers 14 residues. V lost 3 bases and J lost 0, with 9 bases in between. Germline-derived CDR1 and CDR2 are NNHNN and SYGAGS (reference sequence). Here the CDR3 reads CASGVDSANTEVFF. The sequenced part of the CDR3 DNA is TGTGCCAGCGGTGTCGACTCAGCAAACACAGAAGTCTTC.

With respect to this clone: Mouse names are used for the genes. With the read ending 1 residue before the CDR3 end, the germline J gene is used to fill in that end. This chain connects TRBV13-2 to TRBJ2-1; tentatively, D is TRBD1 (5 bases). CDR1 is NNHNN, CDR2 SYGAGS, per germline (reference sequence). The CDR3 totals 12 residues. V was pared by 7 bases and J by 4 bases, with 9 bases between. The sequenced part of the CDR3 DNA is TGTGCCAGCTCCCAGGGTTATGCTGAGCAGTTC. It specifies CASSQGYAEQF. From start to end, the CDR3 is CASSQGYAEQFF.

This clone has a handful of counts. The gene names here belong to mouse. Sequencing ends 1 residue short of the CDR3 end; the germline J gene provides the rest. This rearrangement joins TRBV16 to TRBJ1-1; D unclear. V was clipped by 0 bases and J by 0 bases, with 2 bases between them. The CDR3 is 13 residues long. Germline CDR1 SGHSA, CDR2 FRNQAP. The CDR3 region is CASSLEQNTEVFF. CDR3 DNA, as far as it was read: TGTGCAAGCAGCTTAGAACAGAACACAGAAGTCTTC.

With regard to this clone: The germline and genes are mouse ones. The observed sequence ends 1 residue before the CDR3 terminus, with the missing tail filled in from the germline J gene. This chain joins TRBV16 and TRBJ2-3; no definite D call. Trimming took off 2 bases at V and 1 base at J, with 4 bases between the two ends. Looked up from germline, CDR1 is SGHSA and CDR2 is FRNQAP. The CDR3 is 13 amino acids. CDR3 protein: CASSLTGAETLYF. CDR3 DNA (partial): TGTGCAAGCAGCTTAACGGGTGCAGAAACGCTGTAT.

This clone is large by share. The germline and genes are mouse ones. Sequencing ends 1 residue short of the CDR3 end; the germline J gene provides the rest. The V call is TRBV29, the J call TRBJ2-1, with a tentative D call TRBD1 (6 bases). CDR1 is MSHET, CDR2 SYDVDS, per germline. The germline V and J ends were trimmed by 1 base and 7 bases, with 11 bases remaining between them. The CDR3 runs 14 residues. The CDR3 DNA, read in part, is TGTGCTAGCAGTTTATGGCAGGGGCGGGCTGAGCAGTTC. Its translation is CASSLWQGRAEQF. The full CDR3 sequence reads CASSLWQGRAEQFF.

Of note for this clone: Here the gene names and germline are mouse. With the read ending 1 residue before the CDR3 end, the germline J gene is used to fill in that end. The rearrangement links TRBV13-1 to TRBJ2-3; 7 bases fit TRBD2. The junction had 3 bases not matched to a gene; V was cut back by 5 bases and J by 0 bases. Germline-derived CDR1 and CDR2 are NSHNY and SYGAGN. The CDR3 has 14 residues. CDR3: CASRLGTSAETLYF. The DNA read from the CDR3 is TGTGCCAGCAGACTGGGGACTAGTGCAGAAACGCTGTAT.

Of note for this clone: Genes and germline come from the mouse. CDR3 loop: CASSLDRGQGYTEVFF. The CDR3 bases that were read are TGTGCAAGCAGCTTAGATAGAGGACAGGGGTACACAGAAGTCTTC. The chain carries TRBV16 and TRBJ1-1; TRBD1 aligns across 9 bases. The CDR3 is cut off 1 residue early in the read; its end comes from the germline J gene. The CDR3 totals 16 residues. V shed 0 bases and J 3 bases; nucleotides not matched to a gene: 5. Germline V lookup: CDR1 SGHSA, CDR2 FRNQAP.

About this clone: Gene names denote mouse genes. The covered CDR3 bases are TGTGCCAGCAGCTTAGAGGTGGGGGGGCGCGAACAGTAC. It encodes CASSLEVGGREQY. The whole CDR3 protein is CASSLEVGGREQYF. The chain carries TRBV3 and TRBJ2-7; 9 bases are a match to TRBD2. The read is 1 residue too short to cover the CDR3 end, so that end is filled in from the germline J gene. V shed 1 base and J 7 bases; nucleotides not matched to a gene: 5. CDR3 length: 14 residues. CDR1 is SNHLY and CDR2 is FYNGKV in the germline V gene (reference sequence).

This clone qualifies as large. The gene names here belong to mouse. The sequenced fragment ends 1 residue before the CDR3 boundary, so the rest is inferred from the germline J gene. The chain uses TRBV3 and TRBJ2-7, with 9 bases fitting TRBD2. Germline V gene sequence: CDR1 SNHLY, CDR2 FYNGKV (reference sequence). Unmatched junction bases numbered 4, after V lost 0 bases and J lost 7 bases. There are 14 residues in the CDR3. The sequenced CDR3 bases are TGTGCCAGCAGCTTAGCTGGGGGGGCGCGAGAACAGTAC. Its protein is CASSLAGGAREQY. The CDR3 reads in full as CASSLAGGAREQYF.

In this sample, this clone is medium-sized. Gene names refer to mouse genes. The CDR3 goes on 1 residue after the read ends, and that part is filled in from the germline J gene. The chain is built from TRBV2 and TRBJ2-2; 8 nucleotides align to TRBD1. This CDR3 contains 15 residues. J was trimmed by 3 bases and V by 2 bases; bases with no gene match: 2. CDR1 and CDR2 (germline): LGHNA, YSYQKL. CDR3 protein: CASSQQGADTGQLYF. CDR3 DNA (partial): TGTGCCAGCAGCCAACAGGGGGCAGACACCGGGCAGCTCTAC.

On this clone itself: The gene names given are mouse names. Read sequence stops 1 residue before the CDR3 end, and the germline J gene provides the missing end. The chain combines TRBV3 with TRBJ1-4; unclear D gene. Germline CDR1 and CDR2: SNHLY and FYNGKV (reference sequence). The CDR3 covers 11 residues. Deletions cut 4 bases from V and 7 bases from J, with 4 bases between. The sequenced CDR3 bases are TGTGCCAGCAGCTCTGGCGAAAGATTATTT. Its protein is CASSSGERLF. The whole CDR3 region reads CASSSGERLFF.

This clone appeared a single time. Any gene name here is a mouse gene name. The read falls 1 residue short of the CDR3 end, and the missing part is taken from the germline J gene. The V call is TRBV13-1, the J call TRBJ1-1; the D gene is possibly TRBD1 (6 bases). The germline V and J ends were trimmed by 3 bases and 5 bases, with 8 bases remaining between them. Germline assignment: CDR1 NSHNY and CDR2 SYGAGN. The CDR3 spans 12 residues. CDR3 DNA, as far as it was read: TGTGCCAGCAGTGGCAGGGGAACAGAAGTCTTC. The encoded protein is CASSGRGTEVF. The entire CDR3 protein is CASSGRGTEVFF.

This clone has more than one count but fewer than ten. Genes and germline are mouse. CDR3 amino acids: CASSESQNTLYF. The CDR3 DNA, read in part, is TGTGCCAGCAGCGAGAGTCAAAACACCTTGTAC. V gene TRBV26 combines with J gene TRBJ2-4; D not resolved. The CDR3 is cut off 1 residue early in the read; its end comes from the germline J gene. The V end lost 6 bases, the J end lost 0 bases, and 4 bases lay between the germline ends. The CDR3 length is 12 residues. Germline CDR1 reads KGHPV; CDR2 reads FQNQEV (reference sequence).

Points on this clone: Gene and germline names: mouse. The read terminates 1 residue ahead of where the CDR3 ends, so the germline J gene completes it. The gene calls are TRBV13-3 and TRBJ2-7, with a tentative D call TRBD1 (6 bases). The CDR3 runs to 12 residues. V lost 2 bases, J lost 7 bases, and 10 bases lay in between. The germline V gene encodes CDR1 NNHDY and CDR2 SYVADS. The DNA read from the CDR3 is TGTGCCAGCAGTGACAGGGGAGGGGAACAGTAC. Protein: CASSDRGGEQY. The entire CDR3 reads CASSDRGGEQYF.

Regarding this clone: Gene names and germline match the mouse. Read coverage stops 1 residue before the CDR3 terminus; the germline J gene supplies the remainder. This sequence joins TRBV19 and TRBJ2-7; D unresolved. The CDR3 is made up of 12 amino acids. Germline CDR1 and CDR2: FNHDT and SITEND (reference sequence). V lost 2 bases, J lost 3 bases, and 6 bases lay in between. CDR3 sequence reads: CASSIDNYEQYF. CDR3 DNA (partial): TGTGCCAGCAGTATTGACAACTATGAACAGTAC.

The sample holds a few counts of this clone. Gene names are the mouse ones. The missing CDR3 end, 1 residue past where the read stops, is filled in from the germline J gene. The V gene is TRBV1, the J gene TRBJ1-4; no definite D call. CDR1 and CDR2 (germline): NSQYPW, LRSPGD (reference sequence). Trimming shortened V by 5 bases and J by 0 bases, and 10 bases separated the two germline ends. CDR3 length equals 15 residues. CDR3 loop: CTCSPRRISNERLFF. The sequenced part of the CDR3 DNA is TGCACCTGCAGTCCGCGACGGATTTCCAACGAAAGATTATTT.

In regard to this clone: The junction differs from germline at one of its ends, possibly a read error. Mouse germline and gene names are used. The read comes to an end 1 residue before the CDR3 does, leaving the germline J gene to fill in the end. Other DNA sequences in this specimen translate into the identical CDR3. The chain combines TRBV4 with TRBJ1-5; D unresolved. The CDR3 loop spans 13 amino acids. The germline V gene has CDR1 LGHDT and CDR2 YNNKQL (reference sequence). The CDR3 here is CASSSTVHQAPLF. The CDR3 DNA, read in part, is TGCGCCAGCAGCTCAACCGTCCACCAGGCTCCGCTT. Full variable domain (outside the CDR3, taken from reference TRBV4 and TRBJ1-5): ETAVFQTPNYHVTQVGNEVSFNCKQTLGHDTMYWYKQDSKKLLKIMFSYNNKQLIVNETVPRRFSPQSSDKAHLNLRIKSVEPEDSAVYLCASSSTVHQAPLFGEGTRLSVL.

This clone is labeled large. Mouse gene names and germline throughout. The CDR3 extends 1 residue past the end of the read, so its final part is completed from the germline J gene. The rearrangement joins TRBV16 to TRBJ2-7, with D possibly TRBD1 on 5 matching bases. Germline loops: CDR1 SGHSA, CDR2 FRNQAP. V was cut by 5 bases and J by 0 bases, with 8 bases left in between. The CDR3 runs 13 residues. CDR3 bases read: TGTGCAAGCAGCCCGACAGTCTCCTATGAACAGTAC. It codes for CASSPTVSYEQY. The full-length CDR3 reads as CASSPTVSYEQYF.